This T cell receptor beta chain was captured in a study of radiation and T cells in renal cell carcinoma. Study results and limitations: Pretreatment tumor biopsies were lacking, so baseline clonotypes are unknown. In blood, top tumor clones expanded by 2 weeks, shrinking by 4.

Time point described: blood 2 weeks post-SBRT. Treatment in this sample: 15 Gy SBRT to primary tumor, nephrectomy 4 weeks later. Radiation-treated patients gave blood at baseline, week 2 and week 4. Clear cell pathology was present in this patient's renal cell carcinoma. As regards this clone: Its antigen remains unidentified. An end of the junction differs from the germline gene, which may be a read error.

Produced via immunoSEQ multiplex PCR; TCRdb's table is partial and in-frame only. The profile shows some 76,000 clones, roughly 80% of them singletons. CDR3 size: 14 residues. The V gene's germline CDR1 is LGHNA and CDR2 YNFKEQ. Sequencing was performed on blood, taken from a patient whose treatment included radiotherapy and nephrectomy. The chain couples TRBV4-2 to TRBJ2-7; 8 nucleotides line up with TRBD2. The sequence was obtained from a man aged 55 to 70 with renal cell carcinoma. Written as DNA, the CDR3 is TGTGCCAGCAGCAAAGAGACTAGCGTCGACGAGCAGTACTTC. As protein: CASSKETSVDEQYF.